The 29 T cell receptor beta chains below come from one sample, sequenced in a study of blood T cell repertoires in COVID-19. Profiled with immunoSEQ multiplex PCR; TCRdb holds only in-frame clones, not every one. The sample has about 74,000 clones; about 90% are singletons. Specimen: peripheral blood. The source of these receptors is a woman in her fifties or sixties in a cohort sampled during active COVID-19.

The V gene is TRBV28, the J gene TRBJ2-1, with 12 bases that match TRBD2. Germline V gene data show CDR1 as MDHEN and CDR2 as SYDVKM. The junction had 2 bases not matched to a gene; V was cut back by 7 bases and J by 1 base. The length of the CDR3 is 15 residues. CDR3 residues: CASTTSGRSYNEQFF. The CDR3 nucleotides are TGTGCCAGCACCACTAGCGGGAGGTCCTACAATGAGCAGTTCTTC.

This chain uses TRBV29-1 with TRBJ2-1; 11 bases map to TRBD2. V shed 0 bases, J shed 9 bases, and the junction held 16 bases outside the gene matches. Germline loops: CDR1 SQVTM, CDR2 ANQGSEA. This CDR3 contains 18 residues. The CDR3 region has the DNA TGCAGCGTTGAAGATCAGACGACCCCTATTACTAGCGGGGGTGAGCAGTTCTTC. Translating gives CSVEDQTTPITSGGEQFF.

The chain recombines TRBV5-1 with TRBJ2-2; TRBD1 agrees at 8 bases. The CDR3 length is 15 residues. In germline, CDR1 is SGHRS, CDR2 YFSETQ. V lost 6 bases and J lost 5; bases outside the gene matches: 9. The CDR3 protein is CASIPGQGRTGELFF. As DNA, the CDR3 is TGCGCCAGCATCCCTGGACAGGGAAGAACCGGGGAGCTGTTTTTT. Looking up the rest from reference TRBV5-1 and TRBJ2-2 gives the full variable domain: KAGVTQTPRYLIKTRGQQVTLSCSPISGHRSVSWYQQTPGQGLQFLFEYFSETQRNKGNFPGRFSGRQFSNSRSEMNVSTLELGDSALYLCASIPGQGRTGELFFGEGSRLTVL.

The chain is built from TRBV7-8 and TRBJ2-1, with a weak D call TRBD2 (5 bases). Between the trimmed V and J ends, which lost 4 bases and 8 bases, there was a span of 18 bases. This CDR3 has 15 amino acids. CDR1 and CDR2 from the germline V gene are SGHVS and FQNEAQ. DNA for the CDR3: TGTGCCAGCAGCTCAAGACGATTACTAGTTTATGAGCAGTTCTTC. Translated: CASSSRRLLVYEQFF.

This rearrangement joins TRBV2 to TRBJ2-3; D is possibly TRBD1 (6 bases). Germline CDR1 is SNHLY and CDR2 is FYNNEI. Trimming left V 3 bases short and J 4 bases short, with 14 bases between. The CDR3 totals 15 residues. The CDR3 bases are TGTGCCAGCAGTGAGGACAGCCAAGTCGCAGATACGCAGTATTTT. Encoded protein: CASSEDSQVADTQYF. Supplemented by reference TRBV2 and TRBJ2-3, the full variable domain reads EPEVTQTPSHQVTQMGQEVILRCVPISNHLYFYWYRQILGQKVEFLVSFYNNEISEKSEIFDDQFSVERPDGSNFTLKIRSTKLEDSAMYFCASSEDSQVADTQYFGPGTRLTVL.

This clone was observed a single time. J is TRBJ1-2 and V is TRBV5-6; 8 nucleotides align to TRBD1. CDR1 is SGHDT, CDR2 YYEEEE, per germline. V lost 1 base and J lost 4; bases outside the gene matches: 9. The CDR3 consists of 16 residues. The CDR3 region has the DNA TGTGCCAGCAGCTTGCCCGGGACAGGCATCCCCTATGGCTACACCTTC. It yields the protein CASSLPGTGIPYGYTF.

The chain couples TRBV27 to TRBJ1-5; a possible D gene is TRBD1 (6 bases). The germline V and J ends were trimmed by 4 bases and 6 bases, with 16 bases remaining between them. Germline CDR1 is MNHEY and CDR2 is SMNVEV (reference sequence). The CDR3 extends over 15 amino acids. The CDR3 loop is CASSSEGGVGQPQHF. The CDR3 DNA reads as TGTGCCAGCAGTTCCGAAGGGGGGGTTGGTCAGCCCCAGCATTTT.

CDR3 sequence: CASRLSTYSNQPQHF. The CDR3 coding sequence is TGTGCCAGTAGACTGAGCACGTATAGCAATCAGCCCCAGCATTTT. V usage is TRBV2 and J usage is TRBJ1-5; D call uncertain. CDR3 size: 15 residues. The germline gives CDR1 SNHLY, CDR2 FYNNEI. The ends were cut back, 9 bases at V and 0 bases at J, with 15 bases in the middle.

This rearrangement joins TRBV20-1 to TRBJ2-7; 8 bases are shared with TRBD2. CDR3 length: 16 residues. Trimming at V came to 3 bases and at J to 2 bases, leaving 12 bases not matched to a gene. Germline V gene sequence: CDR1 DFQATT, CDR2 SNEGSKA (reference sequence). DNA of the CDR3: TGCAGTGCTAGTTTGATCGCGGGAGGCCTGGCCTACGAGCAGTACTTC. Its protein product is CSASLIAGGLAYEQYF.

With regard to this clone: At one end, the junction sequence differs from germline, possibly due to a read error. The chain uses TRBV5-5 and TRBJ1-2; D is undetermined. The CDR3 contains 13 residues. CDR1 is SGHKS, CDR2 YYEKEE, per germline (reference sequence). CDR3 nucleotide sequence: TGTGCCAGCACCTTGGGCTCAGACTATGGCTACACCTTC. Its translation is CASTLGSDYGYTF.

V is TRBV4-2 and J is TRBJ1-1, with D tentatively TRBD1 (5 bases). Germline V CDR1 and CDR2: LGHNA, YNFKEQ. The CDR3 is made up of 13 amino acids. The V and J ends lost 0 bases and 11 bases respectively, with 13 bases between them. Here the CDR3 reads CASSQDLNRGAFF. CDR3 in DNA: TGTGCCAGCAGCCAAGATTTAAATCGGGGGGCTTTCTTT.

This chain connects TRBV7-9 to TRBJ2-5; 9 nucleotides line up with TRBD1. J gave up 4 bases and V 7 bases, and 1 base lay outside the gene matches. The CDR3 contains 12 residues. Germline values: CDR1 SEHNR, CDR2 FQNEAQ (reference sequence). The CDR3 loop reads CASNRGPETQYF. Written as DNA, the CDR3 is TGTGCCAGCAACAGGGGGCCAGAGACCCAGTACTTC.

The CDR3 nucleotides read TGTGCCAGCAGTCCTGGAGGGTACGGGCGAGGCACAGATACGCAGTATTTT. This encodes CASSPGGYGRGTDTQYF. This chain links TRBV28 with TRBJ2-3; perhaps TRBD2 as D (6 bases). Germline V gives CDR1 MDHEN, CDR2 SYDVKM. With 5 bases removed from V and 1 base from J, the gap between germline ends came to 19 bases. The CDR3 has 17 residues. The full variable domain, its missing parts supplied by reference TRBV28 and TRBJ2-3, is DVKVTQSSRYLVKRTGEKVFLECVQDMDHENMFWYRQDPGLGLRLIYFSYDVKMKEKGDIPEGYSVSREKKERFSLILESASTNQTSMYLCASSPGGYGRGTDTQYFGPGTRLTVL.

The rearrangement links TRBV15 to TRBJ2-7; possibly TRBD2 for D (6 bases). Germline values: CDR1 LNHNV, CDR2 YYDKDF (reference sequence). The CDR3 is 17 residues long. Trimming shortened V by 3 bases and J by 3 bases, and 21 bases separated the two germline ends. As DNA, the CDR3 is TGTGCCACCAGCAGGTGGGACCGGGACTCCCTATTCTACGAGCAGTACTTC. This gives the protein CATSRWDRDSLFYEQYF.

This clone has only a few counts. The chain combines TRBV11-2 with TRBJ2-1; 7 bases line up with TRBD2. The CDR3 consists of 14 residues. The germline gives CDR1 SGHAT, CDR2 FQNNGV. Trimming cost V 5 bases and J 4 bases; bases outside gene matches: 5. This CDR3 is CASSLSGPYNEQFF. The CDR3 nucleotides read TGTGCCAGCAGCCTTAGCGGGCCTTACAATGAGCAGTTCTTC. Drawing the rest from reference TRBV11-2 and TRBJ2-1, the complete variable domain is EAGVAQSPRYKIIEKRQSVAFWCNPISGHATLYWYQQILGQGPKLLIQFQNNGVVDDSQLPKDRFSAERLKGVDSTLKIQPAKLEDSAVYLCASSLSGPYNEQFFGPGTRLTVL.

This clone appeared a few times. The J gene is TRBJ1-4, the V gene TRBV14; no reliable D call. Germline CDR1 is SGHDN and CDR2 is FVKESK. V lost 1 base and J lost 8, with 17 bases in between. CDR3 length equals 16 residues. The CDR3 DNA reads as TGTGCCAGCAGCCAAGGAGGATACGGGGTAGGAGAAAAACTGTTTTTT. Its protein product is CASSQGGYGVGEKLFF.

This chain uses TRBV27 with TRBJ2-1, with D uncertain. The germline gives CDR1 MNHEY, CDR2 SMNVEV (reference sequence). This CDR3 has 12 amino acids. Trimming removed 4 bases from V and 6 bases from J, with 7 bases in between. Written as DNA, the CDR3 is TGTGCCAGCAGTTCACCCGGCAATGAGCAGTTCTTC. This encodes CASSSPGNEQFF.

The V and J genes are TRBV5-7 and TRBJ2-7; maybe TRBD1 (7 bases). TRBV5-7 counts as an open reading frame of uncertain function. This CDR3 is built from 16 residues. V dropped 3 bases and J dropped 5 bases, with 21 bases sitting between them. The CDR3 sequence is CASSCDRVWRLDEQYF. The CDR3 nucleotides are TGTGCCAGCAGCTGCGACAGGGTTTGGAGACTAGACGAGCAGTACTTC.

The chain uses TRBV19 and TRBJ1-4; TRBD1 might be the D (6 bases). CDR1 is LNHDA and CDR2 is SQIVND in the germline V gene (reference sequence). The CDR3 totals 13 residues. The V end was cut by 5 bases, the J end by 10 bases, with 14 bases between. CDR3 in DNA: TGTGCCAGTAGTGCGGGGGCTTGGGGAAAACTGTTTTTT. Translating it yields CASSAGAWGKLFF.

The chain uses TRBV11-1 and TRBJ1-2; D is unresolved. V lost 6 bases and J 2 bases, leaving 10 bases between the germline ends. Germline assignment: CDR1 SGHAT and CDR2 FQDESV (reference sequence). The CDR3 extends over 13 amino acids. The CDR3 coding sequence is TGTGCCAGCAGTACAGCCCGGAACTATGGCTACACCTTC. It specifies CASSTARNYGYTF.

CDR3 region: CSGDRGFSGTEAFF. For the CDR3, the DNA is TGCAGCGGGGACAGGGGATTCTCAGGGACTGAAGCTTTCTTT. V usage is TRBV29-1 and J usage is TRBJ1-1; 10 bases agree with TRBD1. Germline-derived CDR1 and CDR2 are SQVTM and ANQGSEA. Losses at the gene ends were 7 bases for V and 5 bases for J; bases not matched to a gene: 10. This CDR3 has 14 residues.

J is TRBJ1-2 and V is TRBV28; D is undetermined. The V gene lost 4 bases and the J gene lost 5 bases, with 5 bases spanning the gap. Germline V gene sequence: CDR1 MDHEN, CDR2 SYDVKM. The CDR3 totals 11 residues. The CDR3: CASSSTYGYTF. The DNA for the CDR3 is TGTGCCAGCAGTTCAACATATGGCTACACCTTC.

J is TRBJ2-3 and V is TRBV19, with 7 nucleotides matching TRBD2. The J segment lost 6 bases and the V segment lost 1 base, leaving 10 bases of the junction unmatched. Germline V gives CDR1 LNHDA, CDR2 SQIVND (reference sequence). This CDR3 spans 16 amino acids. The CDR3 DNA sequence: TGTGCCAGTAGTATAGGTACTAGCGACCCGAGGGATACGCAGTATTTT. Protein: CASSIGTSDPRDTQYF.

This chain links TRBV6-5 with TRBJ2-7, with 7 bases identical to TRBD1. Germline CDR1 is MNHEY and CDR2 is SVGAGI. J lost 5 bases, V lost 0 bases, and 7 bases had no gene match. The CDR3 loop spans 15 amino acids. CDR3 DNA sequence: TGTGCCAGCAGTTACTCAAACAGGGGAAGGGACGAGCAGTACTTC. Translated: CASSYSNRGRDEQYF.

The chain combines TRBV7-3 with TRBJ2-2, with 12 bases lining up with TRBD2. This CDR3 has 17 amino acids. The germline V gene encodes CDR1 SGHTA and CDR2 FQGTGA. Trimming at V came to 5 bases and at J to 0 bases, leaving 4 bases not matched to a gene. The CDR3 loop reads CASSARTSGTNTGELFF. The CDR3 bases are TGTGCCAGCAGCGCTCGGACTAGCGGGACGAACACCGGGGAGCTGTTTTTT.

This chain joins TRBV7-6 and TRBJ2-3; 8 nucleotides match TRBD1. V trimming: 2 bases; J trimming: 3 bases; junction bases outside the gene matches: 7. Germline values: CDR1 SGHVS, CDR2 FNYEAQ. The CDR3 extends over 16 amino acids. For the CDR3, the DNA is TGTGCCAGCAGCTTATTGAGGGACAGGCAAACAGATACGCAGTATTTT. This sequence encodes CASSLLRDRQTDTQYF.

The rearrangement joins TRBV3-1 (or the pseudogene TRBV3-2) to TRBJ2-7; 8 bases fit TRBD2. CDR1 is LGHDT, CDR2 YNNKEL, per germline (reference sequence). V was pared by 2 bases and J by 9 bases, with 12 bases of the junction left unmatched. The CDR3 covers 15 residues. This CDR3 is CASSQHHAERGGQYF. The DNA of the CDR3 is TGTGCCAGCAGCCAACATCACGCGGAACGGGGGGGGCAGTACTTC.

The chain links TRBV19 to TRBJ1-5; D gene ambiguous. The ends were cut back, 6 bases at V and 4 bases at J, with 7 bases in the middle. Germline V CDR1 and CDR2: LNHDA, SQIVND (reference sequence). CDR3 length: 12 residues. Here the CDR3 DNA reads TGTGCCAGTAGCTTCGGTAATCAGCCCCAGCATTTT. As protein: CASSFGNQPQHF.

This chain connects TRBV27 to TRBJ2-7, with a weak D call TRBD2 (5 bases). Germline V gene sequence: CDR1 MNHEY, CDR2 SMNVEV (reference sequence). The CDR3 totals 15 residues. The germline V and J ends were trimmed by 5 bases and 1 base, with 15 bases remaining between them. The CDR3 region has the DNA TGTGCCAGCAGTCCGTCAAGAGGGATGTCCTACGAGCAGTACTTC. Amino acid sequence: CASSPSRGMSYEQYF.